Here is one T cell receptor (beta chain) with its context. The antigen remains undetermined. Data came from immunoSEQ multiplex PCR; TCRdb stores just in-frame clones and leaves some out. Altogether some 30,000 clones are present, 85% to 90% being singletons, with the ten largest covering approximately 6.5%. Germline loops: CDR1 MNHNS, CDR2 SASEGT. The CDR3 has 13 residues. V was pared by 2 bases and J by 5 bases, with 10 bases between. This specimen comes from a study of lymphopenia after photon versus proton radiotherapy. Findings and limits, study-wide: In patients who died, overall survival fell as post-nadir TCR diversity dropped more.

The TCR comes from a woman aged 50 to 65 with pancreatic cancer. The source material was peripheral blood, sampled from a patient treated with photon-based radiotherapy. This chain joins TRBV6-1 and TRBJ2-7, with D tentatively TRBD2 (6 bases). CDR3 sequence reads: CASSERGGNEQYF. The CDR3 region has the DNA TGTGCCAGCAGTGAAAGGGGAGGCAACGAGCAGTACTTC.